These T cell receptor beta chains were read from a single sample in a study of beta chain features in type 1 diabetes. TCRdb's table, derived via immunoSEQ multiplex PCR, lists solely in-frame clones and lacks some. The sample carries about 370,000 clones, 9.6% recorded once. Material: central memory CD4+ T cells from blood. The receptors shown here come from a man aged 25-45 years with type 1 diabetes. CDR3s include the opening cysteine and the closing phenylalanine or tryptophan. The D gene is left open where the match is weak. Not every row has a clone size; where given, it reads once, few, many or a size class.

D gene: -
J gene: TRBJ1-1
clone size: few
V gene: TRBV18
CDR3 DNA: TGTGCCAGCTCACCGGAGGGTTCTAAAACTGAAGCTTTCTTT
CDR3 protein: CASSPEGSKTEAFF

D gene: TRBD2
J gene: TRBJ2-5
clone size: -
V gene: TRBV11-2
CDR3 DNA: TGTGCCAGCAGCTTAGATCGGAGCGGGGGCCAAGAGACCCAGTACTTC
CDR3 protein: CASSLDRSGGQETQYF

D gene: -
J gene: TRBJ2-5
clone size: few
V gene: TRBV20-1
CDR3 DNA: TGCAGCGTACCTGAATGGGAGACCCAGTACTTC
CDR3 protein: CSVPEWETQYF

D gene: TRBD1
J gene: TRBJ1-2
clone size: -
V gene: TRBV7-2
CDR3 DNA: TGTGCCAGCAGCTTAGCCCAGGGGGCGGTTGATGGCTACACCTTC
CDR3 protein: CASSLAQGAVDGYTF

D gene: -
J gene: TRBJ1-3
clone size: -
V gene: TRBV18
CDR3 DNA: TGTGCCAGCTCACCACCGCAGGCAGGGTCGTTTGGAAACACCATATATTTT
CDR3 protein: CASSPPQAGSFGNTIYF

D gene: -
J gene: TRBJ1-2
clone size: few
V gene: TRBV19
CDR3 DNA: TGTGCCAGTCATAGCCCGGGAGCCCTTAACTATGGCTACACCTTC
CDR3 protein: CASHSPGALNYGYTF

D gene: TRBD2
J gene: TRBJ2-7
clone size: once
V gene: TRBV4-1
CDR3 DNA: TGCGCCAGCAGCCAGACTAGCGGGGTCTCCTACGAGCAGTACTTC
CDR3 protein: CASSQTSGVSYEQYF

D gene: -
J gene: TRBJ2-1
clone size: few
V gene: TRBV9
CDR3 DNA: TGTGCCAGCAGCGTAGGGAGGGAACCTCCCAATGAGCAGTTCTTC
CDR3 protein: CASSVGREPPNEQFF

D gene: -
J gene: TRBJ1-1
clone size: few
V gene: TRBV19
CDR3 DNA: TGTGCCAGTAGTAACTCAGGGGTGGGCGAAGCTTTCTTT
CDR3 protein: CASSNSGVGEAFF

D gene: -
J gene: TRBJ1-1
clone size: -
V gene: TRBV27
CDR3 DNA: TGTGCCAGCGGACCCTACAGGGACACTGAAGCTTTCTTT
CDR3 protein: CASGPYRDTEAFF

D gene: -
J gene: TRBJ2-2
clone size: -
V gene: TRBV27
CDR3 DNA: TGTGCCAGCAGGGTTTCTTACACCGGGGAGCTGTTTTTT
CDR3 protein: CASRVSYTGELFF

D gene: -
J gene: TRBJ1-1
clone size: -
V gene: TRBV6-1
CDR3 DNA: TGTGCCAGCAGCGTCCAGGGAGGGACTGAAGCTTTCTTT
CDR3 protein: CASSVQGGTEAFF

D gene: -
J gene: TRBJ1-2
clone size: many
V gene: TRBV25-1
CDR3 DNA: TGTGCCAGCAGTGAAAACAGGGCTATCGGCTACACCTTC
CDR3 protein: CASSENRAIGYTF

D gene: TRBD2
J gene: TRBJ2-2
clone size: -
V gene: TRBV5-1
CDR3 DNA: TGCGCCAGCAGCTTAACTAGCGGGTACACCGGGGAGCTGTTTTTT
CDR3 protein: CASSLTSGYTGELFF

D gene: -
J gene: TRBJ2-3
clone size: few
V gene: TRBV4-2
CDR3 DNA: TGTGCCAGCAGCCAAGCTGGGGCAGATACGCAGTATTTT
CDR3 protein: CASSQAGADTQYF

D gene: -
J gene: TRBJ2-2
clone size: -
V gene: TRBV5-1
CDR3 DNA: TGCGCCAGCAGCGGGGTTGGCACCGGGGAGCTGTTTTTT
CDR3 protein: CASSGVGTGELFF

D gene: -
J gene: TRBJ1-1
clone size: -
V gene: TRBV28
CDR3 DNA: TGTGCCAGCAGTTACGGGACAAAATTTATGAACACTGAAGCTTTCTTT
CDR3 protein: CASSYGTKFMNTEAFF

D gene: -
J gene: TRBJ1-5
clone size: -
V gene: TRBV27
CDR3 DNA: TGTGCCAGCATGCAACCCAAATGGAGTAGCAATCAGCCCCAGCATTTT
CDR3 protein: CASMQPKWSSNQPQHF

D gene: -
J gene: TRBJ2-3
clone size: few
V gene: TRBV11-1
CDR3 DNA: TGTGCCAGCAGCTCTTGGGGCACAGATACGCAGTATTTT
CDR3 protein: CASSSWGTDTQYF

D gene: -
J gene: TRBJ1-5
clone size: -
V gene: TRBV2
CDR3 DNA: TGTGCCAGCAAGCGTAGGGAGGATCAGCCCCAGCATTTT
CDR3 protein: CASKRREDQPQHF

D gene: -
J gene: TRBJ2-5
clone size: few
V gene: TRBV30
CDR3 DNA: TGTGCCTGGAGTCCGAGGGAGACCCAGTACTTC
CDR3 protein: CAWSPRETQYF

D gene: -
J gene: TRBJ1-1
clone size: -
V gene: TRBV7-9
CDR3 DNA: TGTGCCAGCAGCTCACAAGGGGACACTGAAGCTTTCTTT
CDR3 protein: CASSSQGDTEAFF

D gene: TRBD2
J gene: TRBJ2-5
clone size: -
V gene: TRBV18
CDR3 DNA: TGTGCCAGCTCAGGCGGGACTAGCGGGATTGAGACCCAGTACTTC
CDR3 protein: CASSGGTSGIETQYF

D gene: -
J gene: TRBJ2-1
clone size: few
V gene: TRBV4-2
CDR3 DNA: TGTGCCAGCAGCCAAGAGTACGGGAATTTGAACAATGAGCAGTTCTTC
CDR3 protein: CASSQEYGNLNNEQFF

D gene: TRBD1
J gene: TRBJ1-2
clone size: once
V gene: TRBV4-3
CDR3 DNA: TGCGCCAGCAGCCAAGGGGACAGGGTTGGCTATGGCTACACCTTC
CDR3 protein: CASSQGDRVGYGYTF

D gene: TRBD2
J gene: TRBJ2-7
clone size: few
V gene: TRBV2
CDR3 DNA: TGTGCCAGCAGTGCCCTAGCGGGAGGTGGCCACGAGCAGTACTTC
CDR3 protein: CASSALAGGGHEQYF

D gene: -
J gene: TRBJ2-5
clone size: -
V gene: TRBV28
CDR3 DNA: TGTGCCAGCAGTTCAAGTTTAGAGACCCAGTACTTC
CDR3 protein: CASSSSLETQYF

D gene: TRBD1
J gene: TRBJ2-5
clone size: many
V gene: TRBV5-6
CDR3 DNA: TGTGCCAGCAGCTTGGTGGGACAGGGTACCCAAGAGACCCAGTACTTC
CDR3 protein: CASSLVGQGTQETQYF

D gene: -
J gene: TRBJ1-1
clone size: few
V gene: TRBV5-1
CDR3 DNA: TGCGCCAGCAGGGCGGACAGTAGGAGGAACACTGAAGCTTTCTTT
CDR3 protein: CASRADSRRNTEAFF

D gene: TRBD1
J gene: TRBJ2-7
clone size: -
V gene: TRBV29-1
CDR3 DNA: TGCAGCGCTATAGGGGACAGGACCTACGAGCAGTACTTC
CDR3 protein: CSAIGDRTYEQYF

D gene: -
J gene: TRBJ1-1
clone size: few
V gene: TRBV7-9
CDR3 DNA: TGTGCCAGCAGCTCCCAAGGCGGCGCGAACACTGAAGCTTTCTTT
CDR3 protein: CASSSQGGANTEAFF

D gene: -
J gene: TRBJ1-4
clone size: -
V gene: TRBV6-1
CDR3 DNA: TGTGCCAGCAGTGAAAGGGAAAAACTGTTTTTT
CDR3 protein: CASSEREKLFF

D gene: -
J gene: TRBJ2-3
clone size: -
V gene: TRBV9
CDR3 DNA: TGTGCCAGCAGCGTAGCCGGGAGTAGCACAGATACGCAGTATTTT
CDR3 protein: CASSVAGSSTDTQYF

D gene: TRBD1
J gene: TRBJ2-7
clone size: few
V gene: TRBV6-1
CDR3 DNA: TGTGCCAGCAGTGAAGCTGGGACAGGGCCCTACGAGCAGTACTTC
CDR3 protein: CASSEAGTGPYEQYF

D gene: -
J gene: TRBJ2-6
clone size: -
V gene: TRBV7-6
CDR3 DNA: TGTGCCAGCAGCTTAGCGCACTCTAGCGCGAGCTCTGGGGCCAACGTCCTGACTTTC
CDR3 protein: CASSLAHSSASSGANVLTF

D gene: -
J gene: TRBJ1-5
clone size: many
V gene: TRBV19
CDR3 DNA: TGTGCCGCAGCATGGGGGTTAGGCAATCAGCCCCAGCATTTT
CDR3 protein: CAAAWGLGNQPQHF

D gene: TRBD1
J gene: TRBJ1-3
clone size: -
V gene: TRBV7-2
CDR3 DNA: TGTGCCAGCAGCTTCGGGACAGGGGATGGAAACACCATATATTTT
CDR3 protein: CASSFGTGDGNTIYF

D gene: -
J gene: TRBJ2-3
clone size: -
V gene: TRBV19
CDR3 DNA: TGTGCCAGCGGGAGGGACAGGACCACAGATACGCAGTATTTT
CDR3 protein: CASGRDRTTDTQYF

D gene: TRBD2
J gene: TRBJ2-5
clone size: -
V gene: TRBV30
CDR3 DNA: TGTGCCTGGACTAGCGGGAGTGGAGAGACCCAGTACTTC
CDR3 protein: CAWTSGSGETQYF

D gene: -
J gene: TRBJ1-1
clone size: -
V gene: TRBV15
CDR3 DNA: TGTGCCACCAAACTCGGGGAGACTGAAGCTTTCTTT
CDR3 protein: CATKLGETEAFF

D gene: -
J gene: TRBJ2-7
clone size: few
V gene: TRBV2
CDR3 DNA: TGTGCCAGCACTACCCCTAGGGGATCCACCTCCTACGAGCAGTACTTC
CDR3 protein: CASTTPRGSTSYEQYF

D gene: TRBD1
J gene: TRBJ2-5
clone size: -
V gene: TRBV5-1
CDR3 DNA: TGCGCCAGCAGCTTGGCGACAGGGGGCTTGGAGACCCAGTACTTC
CDR3 protein: CASSLATGGLETQYF

D gene: TRBD2
J gene: TRBJ2-3
clone size: -
V gene: TRBV27
CDR3 DNA: TGTGCCAGCCAAACCGCCGGGACTAGCGGGTGGTCTGGCACAGATACGCAGTATTTT
CDR3 protein: CASQTAGTSGWSGTDTQYF

D gene: TRBD1
J gene: TRBJ2-1
clone size: few
V gene: TRBV6-5
CDR3 DNA: TGTGCCAGCAGTTACGTACAGGGGGCCATCAATGAGCAGTTCTTC
CDR3 protein: CASSYVQGAINEQFF

D gene: TRBD2
J gene: TRBJ2-1
clone size: -
V gene: TRBV28
CDR3 DNA: TGTGCCAGCAGTCAGACTAGCGGCTACAATGAGCAGTTCTTC
CDR3 protein: CASSQTSGYNEQFF